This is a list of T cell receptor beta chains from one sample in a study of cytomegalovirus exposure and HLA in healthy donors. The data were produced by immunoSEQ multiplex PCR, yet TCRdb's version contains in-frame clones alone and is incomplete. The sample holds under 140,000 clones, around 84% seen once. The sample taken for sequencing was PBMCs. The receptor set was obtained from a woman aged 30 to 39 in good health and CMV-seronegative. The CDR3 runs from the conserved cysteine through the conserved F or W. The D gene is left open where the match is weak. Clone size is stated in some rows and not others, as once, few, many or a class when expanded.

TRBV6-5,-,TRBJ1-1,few,CASSYSRDIEAFF,TGTGCCAGCAGTTACAGTCGGGACATTGAAGCTTTCTTT
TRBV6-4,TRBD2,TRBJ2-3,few,CASSRTSGGTDTQYF,TGTGCCAGCAGCCGTACTAGCGGGGGCACAGATACGCAGTATTTT
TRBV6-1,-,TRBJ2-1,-,CASIRGNEQFF,TGTGCCAGCATCCGGGGTAATGAGCAGTTCTTC
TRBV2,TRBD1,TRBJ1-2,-,CASTGTAGGGYTF,TGTGCCAGCACTGGGACAGCGGGAGGGGGCTACACCTTC
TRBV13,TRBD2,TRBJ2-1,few,CASSRDGESGKYNEQFF,TGTGCCAGCAGCCGAGACGGGGAGAGCGGGAAGTACAATGAGCAGTTCTTC
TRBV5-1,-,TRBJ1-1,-,CASREGGVYTEAFF,TGCGCCAGCAGAGAAGGGGGGGTTTACACTGAAGCTTTCTTT
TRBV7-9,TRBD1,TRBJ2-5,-,CASSADRGWGETQYF,TGTGCCAGCAGTGCGGACAGGGGCTGGGGAGAGACCCAGTACTTC
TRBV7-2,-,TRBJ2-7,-,CASSSRRSSYEQYF,TGTGCCAGCAGCTCCCGAAGGAGCTCCTACGAGCAGTACTTC
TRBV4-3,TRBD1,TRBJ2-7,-,CASSQARGQGADEQYF,TGCGCCAGCAGCCAAGCTAGGGGACAGGGGGCTGACGAGCAGTACTTC
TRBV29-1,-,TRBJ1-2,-,CSVGGGQADNYGYTF,TGCAGCGTGGGGGGGGGTCAAGCTGATAACTATGGCTACACCTTC
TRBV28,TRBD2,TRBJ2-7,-,CASSPGLAGREQYF,TGTGCCAGCAGCCCGGGACTAGCGGGACGGGAGCAGTACTTC
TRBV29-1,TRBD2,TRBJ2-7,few,CSVVASGYEQYF,TGCAGCGTTGTCGCTAGCGGCTACGAGCAGTACTTC
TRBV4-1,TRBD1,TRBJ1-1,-,CASSQPRQGPEAFF,TGCGCCAGCAGCCAACCTAGACAGGGACCTGAAGCTTTCTTT
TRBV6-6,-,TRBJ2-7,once,CASSYIAEVYEQYF,TGTGCCAGCAGTTACATAGCGGAAGTCTACGAGCAGTACTTC
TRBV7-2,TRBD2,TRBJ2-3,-,CASSLVSLAGEYTDTQYF,TGTGCCAGCAGCTTAGTTAGTCTAGCGGGGGAGTACACAGATACGCAGTATTTT
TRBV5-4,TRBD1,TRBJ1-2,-,CASSSPQRTGARNGYTF,TGTGCCAGCAGTTCCCCGCAGAGGACAGGGGCGAGGAATGGCTACACCTTC